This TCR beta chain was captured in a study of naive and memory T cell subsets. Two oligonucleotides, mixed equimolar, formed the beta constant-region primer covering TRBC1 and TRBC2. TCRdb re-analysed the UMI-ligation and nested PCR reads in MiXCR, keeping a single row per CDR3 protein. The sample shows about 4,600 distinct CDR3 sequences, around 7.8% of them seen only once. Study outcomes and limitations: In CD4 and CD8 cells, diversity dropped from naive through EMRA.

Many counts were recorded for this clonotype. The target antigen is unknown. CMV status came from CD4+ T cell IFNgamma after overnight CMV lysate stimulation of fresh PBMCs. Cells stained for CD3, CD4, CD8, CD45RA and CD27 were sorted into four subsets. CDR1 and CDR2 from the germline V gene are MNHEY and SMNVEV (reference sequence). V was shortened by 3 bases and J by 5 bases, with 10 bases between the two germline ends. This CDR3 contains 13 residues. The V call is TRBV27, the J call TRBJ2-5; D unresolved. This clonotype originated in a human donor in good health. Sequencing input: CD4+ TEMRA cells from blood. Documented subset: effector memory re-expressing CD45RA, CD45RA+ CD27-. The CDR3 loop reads CASSLMNRETQYF. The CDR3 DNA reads TGTGCCAGCAGTTTGATGAATCGGGAGACCCAGTACTTC.